This T cell receptor beta chain was observed in a study of T cells expressing NK-cell markers. Study details: Sequencing of TCR beta repertoires drew on sorted CD3+CD56+NKG2C+, CD3+CD56+NKG2C- and CD3+CD56-NKG2C+ T cells. Out of eight donors sequenced, seven tested HCMV-seropositive and the remaining one seronegative. General study points: About 1.0-7.0% of CD8+ T cells in more than five donors belonged to dominant NKG2C+ clonotypes.

The germline CDR1 and CDR2 sequences are SQVTM and ANQGSEA. The CDR3 covers 12 residues. From its re-call of the 5' RACE reads, TCRdb lists each CDR3 protein once, without DNA. This listing includes 200,000 to 300,000 distinct CDR3 sequences. With regard to this clonotype: Its antigen is still unknown.

This receptor was identified in a woman aged 18 to 69 in good health. This sequence joins TRBV29-1 and TRBJ1-1; TCRdb gives TRBD1 as the D gene, but with no DNA this cannot be confirmed. Specimen: blood T cells: a sorted CD56 or NKG2C T cell subset, CD4+ or CD8+ T cells, or bulk PBMC T cells (not recorded which). CDR3 amino acids: CSALKPSGGAFF.